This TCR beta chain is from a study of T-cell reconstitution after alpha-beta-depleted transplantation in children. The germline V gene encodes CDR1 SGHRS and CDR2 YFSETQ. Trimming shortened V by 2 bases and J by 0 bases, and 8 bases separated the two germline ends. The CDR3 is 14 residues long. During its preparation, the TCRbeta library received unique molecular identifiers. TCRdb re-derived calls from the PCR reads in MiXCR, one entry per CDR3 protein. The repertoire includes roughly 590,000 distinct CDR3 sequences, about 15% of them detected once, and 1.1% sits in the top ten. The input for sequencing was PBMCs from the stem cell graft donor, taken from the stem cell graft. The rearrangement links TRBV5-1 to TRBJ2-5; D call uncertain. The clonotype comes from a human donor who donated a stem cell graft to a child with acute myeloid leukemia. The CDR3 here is CASSLRAYQETQYF. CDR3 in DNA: TGCGCCAGCAGCTTACGCGCGTACCAAGAGACCCAGTACTTC. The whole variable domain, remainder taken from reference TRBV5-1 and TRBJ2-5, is KAGVTQTPRYLIKTRGQQVTLSCSPISGHRSVSWYQQTPGQGLQFLFEYFSETQRNKGNFPGRFSGRQFSNSRSEMNVSTLELGDSALYLCASSLRAYQETQYFGPGTRLLVL.